The rows below give T cell receptor beta chains drawn from one sample of a study of blood T cell repertoires in COVID-19. Libraries were prepared by immunoSEQ multiplex PCR; TCRdb keeps only in-frame clonotypes and omits some of them. The table lists 150,000 or so clones, around 84% of them singletons, with 5% to 7% in the top ten. Sequencing was done on a sample of PBMCs or T cells enriched from blood (not recorded which). Every receptor here comes from a woman aged 50 to 65 who had been exposed to COVID-19. Both conserved end residues are part of each CDR3. A D gene is named only where the DNA matches it firmly. Clone size is shown for a subset of rows, as once, few, many or a class of expanded clone.

size	D	V	J	DNA	CDR3
.	TRBD1	TRBV7-9	TRBJ2-3	TGTGCCAGCAGCTCCGGACAGGGCACCGATACGCAGTATTTT	CASSSGQGTDTQYF
.	.	TRBV21-1	TRBJ1-6	TGTGCCAGCAGCCCCCGGACAGGGGGTAACTCACCCCTCCACTTT	CASSPRTGGNSPLHF
.	.	TRBV7-9	TRBJ1-4	TGTGCCAGCAGCCTAATAGGACATACGAATGAAAAACTGTTTTTT	CASSLIGHTNEKLFF
.	.	TRBV5-4	TRBJ2-3	TGTGCCAGCAGCTTTGGAGGACGGGATACGCAGTATTTT	CASSFGGRDTQYF
.	.	TRBV5-6	TRBJ2-7	TGTGCCAGCAGCCCGGGGCGGGGAATCAGCGAGCAGTACTTC	CASSPGRGISEQYF
.	.	TRBV4-1	TRBJ1-1	TGCGCCAGCAGCCAAGCCGCCCAAACGCGGGCCACTGAAGCTTTCTTT	CASSQAAQTRATEAFF
.	TRBD1	TRBV19	TRBJ1-1	TGTGCCAGTAGTATACAGGGGGCGTCCACTGAAGCTTTCTTT	CASSIQGASTEAFF
.	.	TRBV4-3	TRBJ1-3	TGCGCCAGCAGCCAAACACAAGGAAACACCATATATTTT	CASSQTQGNTIYF
.	.	TRBV19	TRBJ2-1	TGTGCCAGTAGTGGGGGGTTTTGGCTTTCCTACAATGAGCAGTTCTTC	CASSGGFWLSYNEQFF
once	TRBD1	TRBV6-5	TRBJ1-1	TGTGCCAGCAGTTACGGTACAGGGGTCCTGAACACTGAAGCTTTCTTT	CASSYGTGVLNTEAFF
.	TRBD2	TRBV27	TRBJ2-1	TGTGCCAGCAGTACCCCGGGACAGAGACTAGCGGGAGTTGCGGAGCAGTTCTTC	CASSTPGQRLAGVAEQFF
few	TRBD2	TRBV3-1/TRBV3-2	TRBJ2-6	TGTGCCAGCAGCCATATGGGGGGAGGGCCCAAAACTGGGGCCAACGTCCTGACTTTC	CASSHMGGGPKTGANVLTF
.	TRBD1	TRBV9	TRBJ1-2	TGTGCCAGCAGACCTACAGGGGGCCGGGGCTACACCTTC	CASRPTGGRGYTF
.	TRBD2	TRBV18	TRBJ2-1	TGTGCCAGCTCCCCTTCTAGCGGGAAGTCCCCCTACAATGAGCAGTTCTTC	CASSPSSGKSPYNEQFF
.	.	TRBV15	TRBJ1-6	TGTGCCACCAGTCTGGATGGCAGGGTTAATTCACCCCTCCACTTT	CATSLDGRVNSPLHF
.	TRBD2	TRBV10-2	TRBJ2-1	TGCGCCAGCAGACTAGCGGGGAGCTCCTACAATGAGCAGTTCTTC	CASRLAGSSYNEQFF
.	.	TRBV5-4	TRBJ2-2	TGTGCCAGCAGCTTGGCAGGACAGCACGGGGAGCTGTTTTTT	CASSLAGQHGELFF
.	.	TRBV5-1	TRBJ2-1	TGCGCCAGCAGCCCTAGAGCAGGGTCGGGCAATGAGCAGTTCTTC	CASSPRAGSGNEQFF
.	.	TRBV5-1	TRBJ1-2	TGCGCCAGCAGCTTGTGGAGGGGCGACTATGGCTACACCTTC	CASSLWRGDYGYTF
.	TRBD1	TRBV6-5	TRBJ1-4	TGTGCCAGCAGAGGGACAGGGGGGAGTAATGAAAAACTGTTTTTT	CASRGTGGSNEKLFF
.	.	TRBV6-1	TRBJ1-6	TGTGCCAGCAGTGAAGCGGGGCATAATTCACCCCTCCACTTT	CASSEAGHNSPLHF
.	.	TRBV4-2	TRBJ2-5	TGTGCCAGCAGCCAAGATCTCGTCACAGCTGCCTCCCAAGAGACCCAGTACTTC	CASSQDLVTAASQETQYF
.	.	TRBV9	TRBJ2-5	TGTGCCAGCAGCGTAGGATGGGACTCCGGGACCCAGTACTTC	CASSVGWDSGTQYF
.	TRBD2	TRBV7-9	TRBJ2-7	TGTGCCAGCAGCACCCGGACTAGCGGGGGACGATACGAGCAGTACTTC	CASSTRTSGGRYEQYF
.	TRBD2	TRBV27	TRBJ2-4	TGTGCCAGCAGTTTAGGGTCTGAGGGTAGCGGGGGGTTTTTAGCCAAAAACATTCAGTACTTC	CASSLGSEGSGGFLAKNIQYF
.	TRBD1	TRBV7-9	TRBJ1-1	TGTGCCAGCAGCTTAGCGGAAGGTTGGACAGGGGGCCTTTACACTGAAGCTTTCTTT	CASSLAEGWTGGLYTEAFF
.	.	TRBV5-6	TRBJ2-5	TGTGCCAGCAGCCGAGACGCGGTGACAGAGACCCAGTACTTC	CASSRDAVTETQYF
.	.	TRBV7-8	TRBJ1-5	TGTGCCAGCAGCCCAGGAACAGCGCCCCAGCATTTT	CASSPGTAPQHF
.	TRBD1	TRBV27	TRBJ2-1	TGTGCCAGCAGTTTAACGAGACAGGGTGCCGGGTCCTACAATGAGCAGTTCTTC	CASSLTRQGAGSYNEQFF
.	.	TRBV7-8	TRBJ1-2	TGTGCCAGCAGCCCCGCGAAACGGTCGCCAACTAACTATGGCTACACCTTC	CASSPAKRSPTNYGYTF
few	TRBD1	TRBV7-2	TRBJ2-2	TGTGCCAGCAGCACAGGGGGAACCGGGGAGCTGTTTTTT	CASSTGGTGELFF
.	.	TRBV11-2	TRBJ1-5	TGTGCCAGCAGCTTGTCCCGGAGTCAGCCCCAGCATTTT	CASSLSRSQPQHF
.	.	TRBV5-4	TRBJ1-5	TGTGCCAGCAGCAAATACGGGAGTCTGAGTCAGCCCCAGCATTTT	CASSKYGSLSQPQHF
.	.	TRBV5-6	TRBJ1-5	TGTGCCAGCAGCTTGGCCCGGGGGGCTGGGAGCAATCAGCCCCAGCATTTT	CASSLARGAGSNQPQHF
.	.	TRBV14	TRBJ2-5	TGTGCCAGCAGCCAAGAGCTTCACAGACAAGAGACCCAGTACTTC	CASSQELHRQETQYF
.	TRBD1	TRBV10-3	TRBJ1-1	TGTGCCATCAGGGGGACAGGGAACACTGAAGCTTTCTTT	CAIRGTGNTEAFF
once	.	TRBV3-1/TRBV3-2	TRBJ1-6	TGTGCCAGCGGCGATGCAGGGATTGGGTCACCCCTCCACTTT	CASGDAGIGSPLHF
.	.	TRBV24-1	TRBJ2-2	TGTGCCACCAGTGACGCCGGGACAAAGTTCGCCGGGGAGCTGTTTTTT	CATSDAGTKFAGELFF
.	.	TRBV4-3	TRBJ2-3	TGCGCCAGCAGCCAAGATAGCCGGGATACGCAGTATTTT	CASSQDSRDTQYF